This TCR beta chain was captured in a study of post-analysis software for immune sequencing data. The CDR3 runs to 15 residues. Germline loops: CDR1 SGHTA, CDR2 FQGNSA. Whole-study results and caveats: Comparison of patients with controls showed a handful of TRBV segments more frequent in patients, TRBV5-6, TRBV5-1 and TRBV20-1 among them. Versus controls, multiple sclerosis patients showed significantly lower diversity (normalized Chao1).

The TCR beta cDNA libraries contained unique molecular identifiers. Each CDR3 protein gets one entry after TCRdb re-called the PCR reads with MiXCR. In the table there are about 380,000 distinct CDR3 sequences, roughly 35% of which are singletons. This clonotype was counted a single time. As yet, its antigen is unknown. A junction end diverges from the germline sequence, so it may reflect a read error. This clonotype originated in a girl aged 10 to 17 with multiple sclerosis. Sequences were obtained from blood. This chain joins TRBV7-2 and TRBJ1-2; TRBD1 aligns across 7 bases. The CDR3 is CAGSLADRTGAGYTF. The CDR3 region has the DNA TGTGCCGGCAGCTTAGCCGATAGAACAGGGGCGGGCTACACCTTC.